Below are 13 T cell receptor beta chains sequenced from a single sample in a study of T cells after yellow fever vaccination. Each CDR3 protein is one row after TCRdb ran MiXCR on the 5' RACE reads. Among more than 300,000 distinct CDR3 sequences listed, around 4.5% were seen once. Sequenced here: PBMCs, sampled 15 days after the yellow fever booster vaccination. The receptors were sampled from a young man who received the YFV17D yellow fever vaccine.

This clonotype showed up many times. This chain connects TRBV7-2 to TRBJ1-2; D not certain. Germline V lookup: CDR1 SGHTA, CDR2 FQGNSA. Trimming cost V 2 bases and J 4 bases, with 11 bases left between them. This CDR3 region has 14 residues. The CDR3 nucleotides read TGTGCCAGCAGCTTAAACCGCCTCGGCTATGGCTACACCTTC. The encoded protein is CASSLNRLGYGYTF.

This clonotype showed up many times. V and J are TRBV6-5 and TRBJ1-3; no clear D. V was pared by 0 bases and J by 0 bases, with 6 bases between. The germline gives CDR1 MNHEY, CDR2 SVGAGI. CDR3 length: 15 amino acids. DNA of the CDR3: TGTGCCAGCAGTTACTCTCTTATCTCTGGAAACACCATATATTTT. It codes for CASSYSLISGNTIYF.

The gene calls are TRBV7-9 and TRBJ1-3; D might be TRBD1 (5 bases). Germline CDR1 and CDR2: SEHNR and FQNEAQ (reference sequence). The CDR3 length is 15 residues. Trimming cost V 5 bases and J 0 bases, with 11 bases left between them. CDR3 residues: CASSGRDGSGNTIYF. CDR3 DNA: TGTGCCAGCAGCGGACGGGACGGCTCTGGAAACACCATATATTTT.

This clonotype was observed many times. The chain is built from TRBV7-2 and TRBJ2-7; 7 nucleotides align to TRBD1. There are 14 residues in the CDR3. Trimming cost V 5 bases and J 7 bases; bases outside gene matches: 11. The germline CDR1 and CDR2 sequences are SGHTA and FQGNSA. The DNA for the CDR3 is TGTGCCAGCAGCCCACGAACCGGGACAGCTGAGCAGTACGTC. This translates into CASSPRTGTAEQYV.

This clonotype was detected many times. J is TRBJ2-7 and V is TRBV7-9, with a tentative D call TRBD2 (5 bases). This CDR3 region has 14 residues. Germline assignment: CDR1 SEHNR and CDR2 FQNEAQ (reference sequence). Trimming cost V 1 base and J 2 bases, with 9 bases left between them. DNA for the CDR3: TGTGCCAGCAGCTTAGGGACTGGAGCCTACGAGCAGTACGTC. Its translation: CASSLGTGAYEQYV.

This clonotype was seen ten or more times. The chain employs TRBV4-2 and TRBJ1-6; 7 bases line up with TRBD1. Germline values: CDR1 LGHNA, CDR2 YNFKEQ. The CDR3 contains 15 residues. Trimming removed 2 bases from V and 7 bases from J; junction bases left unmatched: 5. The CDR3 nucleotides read TGTGCCAGCAGCCAATTGACAGGGTCGAATTCACCCCTCCACTTT. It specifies CASSQLTGSNSPLHF.

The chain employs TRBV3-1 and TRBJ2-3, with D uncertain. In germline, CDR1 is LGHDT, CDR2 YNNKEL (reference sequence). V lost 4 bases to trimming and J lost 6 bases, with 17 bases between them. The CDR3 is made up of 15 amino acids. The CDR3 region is CASSPAAPIGDTQYF. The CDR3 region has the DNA TGTGCCAGCAGCCCGGCAGCCCCGATTGGGGATACGCAGTATTTT.

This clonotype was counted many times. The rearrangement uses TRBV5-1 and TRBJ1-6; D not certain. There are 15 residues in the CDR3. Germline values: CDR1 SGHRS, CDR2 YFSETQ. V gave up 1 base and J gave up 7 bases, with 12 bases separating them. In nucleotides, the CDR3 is TGCGCCAGCAGCTTGAGTGGCGGGCAAAATTCACCCCTCCACTTT. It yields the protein CASSLSGGQNSPLHF.

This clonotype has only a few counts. CDR3: CASLVGLSTDTQYF. The CDR3 nucleotides read TGTGCCAGCCTCGTAGGGTTGAGCACAGATACGCAGTATTTT. The rearrangement uses TRBV28 and TRBJ2-3; D unclear. This CDR3 is 14 amino acids long. V was clipped by 8 bases and J by 0 bases, with 12 bases between them. Per germline, CDR1 MDHEN and CDR2 SYDVKM.

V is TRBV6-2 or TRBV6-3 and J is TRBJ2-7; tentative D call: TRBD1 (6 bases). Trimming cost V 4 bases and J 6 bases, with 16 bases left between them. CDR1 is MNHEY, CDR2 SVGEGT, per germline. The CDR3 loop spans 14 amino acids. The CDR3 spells CASSSRTEPSEQYF. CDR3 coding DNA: TGTGCCAGCAGTTCAAGGACAGAGCCTTCCGAGCAGTACTTC.

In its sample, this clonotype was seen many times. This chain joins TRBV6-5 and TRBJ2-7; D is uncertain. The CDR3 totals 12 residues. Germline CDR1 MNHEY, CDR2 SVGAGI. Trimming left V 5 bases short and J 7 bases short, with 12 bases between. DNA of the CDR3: TGTGCCAGCAGTACCCCCCCAGATGAGCAGTACTTC. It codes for CASSTPPDEQYF.

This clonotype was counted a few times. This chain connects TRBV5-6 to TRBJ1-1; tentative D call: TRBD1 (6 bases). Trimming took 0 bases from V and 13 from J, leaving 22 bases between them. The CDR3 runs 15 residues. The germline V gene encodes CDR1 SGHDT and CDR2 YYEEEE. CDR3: CASSLADSDRRLGFF. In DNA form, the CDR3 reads TGTGCCAGCAGCTTGGCCGATTCGGACAGACGGTTGGGTTTCTTT. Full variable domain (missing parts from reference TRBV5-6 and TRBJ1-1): DAGVTQSPTHLIKTRGQQVTLRCSPKSGHDTVSWYQQALGQGPQFIFQYYEEEERQRGNFPDRFSGHQFPNYSSELNVNALLLGDSALYLCASSLADSDRRLGFFGQGTRLTVV.

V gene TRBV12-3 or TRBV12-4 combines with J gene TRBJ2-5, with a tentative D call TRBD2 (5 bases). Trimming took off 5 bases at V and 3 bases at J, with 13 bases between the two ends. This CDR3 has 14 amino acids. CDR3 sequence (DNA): TGTGCCAGCAGTCGACTTAGCGTGGAAGAGACCCAGTACTTC. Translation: CASSRLSVEETQYF.